These 19 T cell receptor beta chains share one sample of origin, sequenced in a study of shared clonotypes between healthy human individuals. Generated by immunoSEQ multiplex PCR, the TCRdb table keeps only in-frame clones and is missing some. The data contain some 2,500,000 clones, 85% to 95% of them singletons. The sample consisted of naive CD4+ T cells from PBMCs. Stated subset: CD45RA+ positively selected. The receptor set was obtained from a young man in good health. Some clones in this sample may be carry-over from other donors' samples.

The chain uses TRBV10-3 and TRBJ2-7; TRBD1 agrees at 7 bases. The germline V gene encodes CDR1 ENHRY and CDR2 SYGVKD. The CDR3 runs to 12 residues. V lost 8 bases and J lost 4; bases outside the gene matches: 5. This chain's CDR3 is CAIGTAIYEQYF. The CDR3 bases are TGTGCCATCGGGACAGCTATTTACGAGCAGTACTTC.

Comment on this clone: Other DNA variants within this sample encode the same CDR3. The V and J genes are TRBV28 and TRBJ2-5, with 15 bases matching TRBD2. The CDR3 has 16 amino acids. V was pared by 6 bases and J by 1 base, with 3 bases of the junction left unmatched. The germline V gene encodes CDR1 MDHEN and CDR2 SYDVKM. CDR3 in DNA: TGTGCCAGCAGCCTGGGACTAGCGGGAGGCCAAGAGACCCAGTACTTC. This gives the protein CASSLGLAGGQETQYF.

This clone showed up just a few times. The chain joins TRBV19 to TRBJ2-7; D might be TRBD1 or TRBD2, each matching 5 bases. Germline values: CDR1 LNHDA, CDR2 SQIVND (reference sequence). The ends were cut back, 7 bases at V and 3 bases at J, with 10 bases in the middle. The CDR3 loop spans 12 amino acids. The CDR3 here is CASMRDGYEQYF. The CDR3, as DNA: TGTGCCAGTATGAGGGACGGCTACGAGCAGTACTTC.

The chain uses TRBV5-4 and TRBJ1-1; possibly TRBD1 for D (5 bases). V was trimmed by 3 bases and J by 8 bases, leaving 20 bases between them. Looked up from germline, CDR1 is SGHNT and CDR2 is YYREEE (reference sequence). The CDR3 sequence is 15 residues long. In DNA, the CDR3 is TGTGCCAGCAGCTCACCATCCACCCCCGGGACGGAAGCTTTCTTT. Translation: CASSSPSTPGTEAFF. The entire variable domain, with the rest obtained from reference TRBV5-4 and TRBJ1-1, is as follows: ETGVTQSPTHLIKTRGQQVTLRCSSQSGHNTVSWYQQALGQGPQFIFQYYREEENGRGNFPPRFSGLQFPNYSSELNVNALELDDSALYLCASSSPSTPGTEAFFGQGTRLTVV.

In the case of this clone: The same CDR3 also results from other DNA sequences found in this sample. CDR3 region: CASSFGGANVLTF. Written as DNA, the CDR3 is TGTGCCAGCAGTTTTGGTGGGGCCAACGTCCTGACTTTC. This chain links TRBV28 with TRBJ2-6; D unclear. CDR1 and CDR2 (germline): MDHEN, SYDVKM. V was shortened by 3 bases and J by 3 bases, with 3 bases between the two germline ends. The CDR3 is 13 residues long. Variable domain in full (rest from reference TRBV28 and TRBJ2-6): DVKVTQSSRYLVKRTGEKVFLECVQDMDHENMFWYRQDPGLGLRLIYFSYDVKMKEKGDIPEGYSVSREKKERFSLILESASTNQTSMYLCASSFGGANVLTFGAGSRLTVL.

This clone was counted a few times. The chain links TRBV6-5 to TRBJ1-1; D unclear. Germline CDR1 is MNHEY and CDR2 is SVGAGI. V lost 6 bases and J 0 bases, leaving 8 bases between the germline ends. The length of the CDR3 is 13 residues. DNA for the CDR3: TGTGCCAGCAGCCCCCAATTGAACACTGAAGCTTTCTTT. This encodes CASSPQLNTEAFF.

Here the CDR3 DNA reads TGTGCCATCAGTGAGTTAGATAATTCACCCCTCCACTTT. It encodes CAISELDNSPLHF. The chain recombines TRBV10-3 with TRBJ1-6; no clear D. Germline CDR1 reads ENHRY; CDR2 reads SYGVKD. This CDR3 is 13 amino acids long. Trimming took off 1 base at V and 5 bases at J, with 3 bases between the two ends.

The chain links TRBV27 to TRBJ2-7, with TRBD1 identical over 7 bases. The germline CDR1 and CDR2 sequences are MNHEY and SMNVEV (reference sequence). J was trimmed by 3 bases and V by 2 bases; bases with no gene match: 7. The length of the CDR3 is 15 residues. For the CDR3, the DNA is TGTGCCAGCAGTTTAGTAAGGGGGCAGGTCTACGAGCAGTACTTC. Its translation is CASSLVRGQVYEQYF.

This chain joins TRBV27 and TRBJ2-2, with D possibly called TRBD1 or TRBD2 (6 bases each). Germline loops: CDR1 MNHEY, CDR2 SMNVEV (reference sequence). The V gene lost 5 bases and the J gene lost 5 bases, with 15 bases spanning the gap. This CDR3 contains 15 residues. In nucleotides, the CDR3 is TGTGCCAGCAGTCCTAGGGGGGACGTTACCGGGGAGCTGTTTTTT. Translated, it gives CASSPRGDVTGELFF.

This clone was recorded only once. The chain recombines TRBV7-8 with TRBJ1-4; TRBD1 aligns across 7 bases. Per the germline V gene, CDR1 is SGHVS and CDR2 is FQNEAQ. V shed 1 base and J 15 bases; nucleotides not matched to a gene: 8. This CDR3 is 13 amino acids long. Written as DNA, the CDR3 is TGTGCCAGCAGCTTAGACAGGGACAGTGGGGTGTTTTTT. This codes for CASSLDRDSGVFF.

V and J are TRBV7-9 and TRBJ1-3; TRBD1 agrees at 9 bases. After removal of 6 bases from V and 4 bases from J, the junction contained 13 bases not matched to a gene. The CDR3 extends over 17 amino acids. In germline, CDR1 is SEHNR, CDR2 FQNEAQ (reference sequence). The CDR3 sequence: CASSPNPGQGTGNTIYF. In DNA form, the CDR3 reads TGTGCCAGCAGTCCCAACCCGGGACAGGGTACCGGAAACACCATATATTTT.

V usage is TRBV30 and J usage is TRBJ2-7; 8 bases fit TRBD2. CDR1 is GTSNPN and CDR2 is SVGIG in the germline V gene (reference sequence). The CDR3 is made up of 14 amino acids. V dropped 5 bases and J dropped 3; count of bases not matched to a gene: 9. Here the CDR3 reads CAWDAGGGNYEQYF. CDR3 nucleotides: TGTGCCTGGGATGCCGGGGGGGGGAACTACGAGCAGTACTTC.

V and J are TRBV2 and TRBJ2-2; TRBD2 aligns across 10 bases. This CDR3 is 15 amino acids long. CDR1 is SNHLY, CDR2 FYNNEI, per germline. Trimming cost V 6 bases and J 3 bases; bases outside gene matches: 4. The CDR3 DNA follows: TGTGCCAGCAGGCGGCTAGCGGGAGACACCGGGGAGCTGTTTTTT. It encodes CASRRLAGDTGELFF.

The chain joins TRBV9 to TRBJ2-1; 11 bases match TRBD2. Germline lookup yields CDR1 SGDLS and CDR2 YYNGEE. Trimming cost V 3 bases and J 5 bases; bases outside gene matches: 10. The CDR3 totals 17 residues. This CDR3 is CASSEISGGALDNEQFF. In nucleotides, the CDR3 is TGTGCCAGCAGCGAAATTAGCGGGGGGGCTTTAGACAATGAGCAGTTCTTC.

The chain employs TRBV28 and TRBJ2-7; 7 nucleotides line up with TRBD1. This CDR3 spans 14 amino acids. V shed 5 bases and J 6 bases; nucleotides not matched to a gene: 10. Germline V gives CDR1 MDHEN, CDR2 SYDVKM. The CDR3 spells CASSVRQGLSEQYF. Written as DNA, the CDR3 is TGTGCCAGCAGTGTCAGACAGGGTCTGAGCGAGCAGTACTTC.

The chain joins TRBV4-1 to TRBJ1-2; 8 bases match TRBD1. There are 16 residues in the CDR3. J was trimmed by 2 bases and V by 1 base; bases with no gene match: 6. The germline V gene has CDR1 MGHRA and CDR2 YSYEKL. CDR3 residues: CASSQVGNRGNYGYTF. In nucleotides, the CDR3 is TGCGCCAGCAGCCAAGTTGGGAACAGGGGGAACTATGGCTACACCTTC.

The chain couples TRBV7-2 to TRBJ2-2; 14 nucleotides match TRBD2. The CDR3 is made up of 16 amino acids. The germline gives CDR1 SGHTA, CDR2 FQGNSA. Trimming took 5 bases from V and 7 from J; bases not matched to a gene: 6. The CDR3: CASSPGTSGSIGELFF. The CDR3 DNA reads as TGTGCCAGCAGCCCAGGGACTAGCGGGAGTATCGGGGAGCTGTTTTTT.

V is TRBV5-5 and J is TRBJ2-1; D may correspond to TRBD1 or TRBD2 (5 bases each). CDR3 size: 15 residues. V was trimmed by 3 bases and J by 5 bases, leaving 15 bases between them. Germline loops: CDR1 SGHKS, CDR2 YYEKEE (reference sequence). CDR3 region: CASSSGTVYDNEQFF. The CDR3 DNA is TGTGCCAGCAGCTCCGGGACCGTTTACGACAATGAGCAGTTCTTC.

The chain is built from TRBV9 and TRBJ2-1; 8 bases line up with TRBD2. The CDR3 has 14 residues. With 3 bases clipped from V and 5 bases from J, the junction kept 4 bases outside the gene matches. Germline loops: CDR1 SGDLS, CDR2 YYNGEE. Here the CDR3 reads CASSESGSNNEQFF. CDR3 bases: TGTGCCAGCAGCGAAAGCGGGAGTAACAATGAGCAGTTCTTC.